The 18 T cell receptor beta chains listed next were all sequenced from one sample in a study of T cells after posttransplantation cyclophosphamide. Busulfan-fludarabine conditioning, marrow transplant, and cyclophosphamide on days +3 and +4 were administered. Here immunoSEQ multiplex PCR was the method, and the copy in TCRdb shows in-frame clones only, minus some. Of approximately 870 clones in the sample, almost 65% were seen once. The sequenced sample was CD8+ T cells sorted from PBMCs, obtained 84 days after allogeneic stem cell transplant with posttransplant cyclophosphamide. All receptors derive from a young adult male patient who received an allogeneic stem cell transplant from a related donor, was CMV-positive, and had no GVHD. A share of the T cells may be of graft donor origin.

The chain combines TRBV4-3 with TRBJ2-1, with 7 bases identical to TRBD2. The CDR3 loop spans 16 amino acids. The junction had 7 bases not matched to a gene; V was cut back by 5 bases and J by 0 bases. Germline V gene sequence: CDR1 LGHNA, CDR2 YSLEER. The CDR3 nucleotides read TGCGCCAGCAGCAGAAGACTAGCCGACTCCTACAATGAGCAGTTCTTC. As protein: CASSRRLADSYNEQFF.

This chain connects TRBV5-6 to TRBJ2-6; tentative D call: TRBD1 (5 bases). V was cut by 1 base and J by 6 bases, with 8 bases left in between. The germline V gene encodes CDR1 SGHDT and CDR2 YYEEEE. This CDR3 comprises 14 residues. The DNA for the CDR3 is TGTGCCAGCAGCTTGACAGGAGAGGCCAACGTCCTGACTTTC. It yields the protein CASSLTGEANVLTF.

The V call is TRBV7-9, the J call TRBJ2-1, with 11 bases fitting TRBD1. This CDR3 spans 13 amino acids. After removal of 0 bases from V and 12 bases from J, the junction contained 1 base not matched to a gene. Germline values: CDR1 SEHNR, CDR2 FQNEAQ (reference sequence). In nucleotides, the CDR3 is TGTGCCAGCAGCTTAGCAGGGACAGGGGGGCAGTTCTTC. Protein product: CASSLAGTGGQFF.

V is TRBV29-1 and J is TRBJ2-7, with 8 nucleotides matching TRBD1. The CDR3 contains 12 residues. Losses at the gene ends were 4 bases for V and 2 bases for J; bases not matched to a gene: 1. Germline CDR1 SQVTM, CDR2 ANQGSEA. The CDR3 coding sequence is TGCAGCGTTGGGACAGGGACCTACGAGCAGTACTTC. As protein: CSVGTGTYEQYF.

This chain links TRBV10-3 with TRBJ2-7, with D tentatively TRBD1 (5 bases). CDR1 is ENHRY, CDR2 SYGVKD, per germline. This CDR3 comprises 14 residues. Trimming removed 4 bases from V and 0 bases from J, with 10 bases in between. In DNA form, the CDR3 reads TGTGCCATCAGTGTTACAGGAGCCTCCTACGAGCAGTACTTC. The encoded protein is CAISVTGASYEQYF.

The CDR3 region is CASSPGERGYEQYF. CDR3 coding DNA: TGTGCCAGCAGTCCGGGGGAGAGGGGCTACGAGCAGTACTTC. This chain connects TRBV28 to TRBJ2-7; D is perhaps TRBD2 (6 bases). Germline V gene lookup returns CDR1 MDHEN and CDR2 SYDVKM. Trimming took 5 bases from V and 3 from J, leaving 14 bases between them. The CDR3 contains 14 residues.

This clone is large (0.1 to 1%) in the sample. This chain links TRBV19 with TRBJ1-4; D is unclear. The V end lost 5 bases, the J end lost 8 bases, and 15 bases lay between the germline ends. This CDR3 comprises 14 residues. Germline values: CDR1 LNHDA, CDR2 SQIVND (reference sequence). The chain's CDR3 is CASSAFGVGEKLFF. The CDR3 region has the DNA TGTGCCAGTAGTGCCTTCGGGGTCGGCGAAAAACTGTTTTTT.

This clone is large within its sample. The chain recombines TRBV28 with TRBJ2-5; perhaps TRBD2 as D (6 bases). CDR1 and CDR2 (germline): MDHEN, SYDVKM. V lost 6 bases and J lost 1, with 21 bases in between. This CDR3 region has 17 residues. This chain's CDR3 is CASSLLSGDVLQETQYF. Written as DNA, the CDR3 is TGTGCCAGCAGCCTGTTATCGGGGGACGTTCTCCAAGAGACCCAGTACTTC.

In its sample, this clone ranks as large. The chain is built from TRBV5-1 and TRBJ1-3; no clear D gene. This CDR3 is 14 amino acids long. V was clipped by 0 bases and J by 1 base, with 5 bases between them. CDR1 SGHRS and CDR2 YFSETQ come from the germline V gene. DNA of the CDR3: TGCGCCAGCAGCTTGGAAGAGTCTGGAAACACCATATATTTT. Amino acids: CASSLEESGNTIYF.

The V gene is TRBV19, the J gene TRBJ1-2; 9 nucleotides agree with TRBD1. Trimming took 0 bases from V and 5 from J; bases not matched to a gene: 7. The CDR3 runs 16 residues. Germline CDR1 is LNHDA and CDR2 is SQIVND (reference sequence). The CDR3 DNA reads as TGTGCCAGTAGTATAGATTTGTGGGACAGGGTGTATGGCTACACCTTC. Its translation: CASSIDLWDRVYGYTF. Based on the CDR3 plus reference TRBV19 and TRBJ1-2, the full variable domain is DGGITQSPKYLFRKEGQNVTLSCEQNLNHDAMYWYRQDPGQGLRLIYYSQIVNDFQKGDIAEGYSVSREKKESFPLTVTSAQKNPTAFYLCASSIDLWDRVYGYTFGSGTRLTVV.

V is TRBV5-5 and J is TRBJ2-3; 7 nucleotides line up with TRBD2. Germline trimming cut 3 bases from V and 0 bases from J; bases unmatched to any gene: 4. The CDR3 is 15 residues long. Germline V gene sequence: CDR1 SGHKS, CDR2 YYEKEE (reference sequence). This chain's CDR3 is CASSSSGSSTDTQYF. Here the CDR3 DNA reads TGTGCCAGCAGCTCTAGCGGCTCTAGCACAGATACGCAGTATTTT.

The CDR3 here is CASSYLSGGLYNEQFF. CDR3 in DNA: TGCGCCAGCAGCTACCTCAGCGGGGGACTATACAATGAGCAGTTCTTC. The chain recombines TRBV5-1 with TRBJ2-1, with 8 bases that match TRBD2. The junction had 9 bases not matched to a gene; V was cut back by 3 bases and J by 4 bases. Per the germline V gene, CDR1 is SGHRS and CDR2 is YFSETQ. The CDR3 length is 16 residues.

The J gene is TRBJ1-4, the V gene TRBV16; perhaps TRBD1 as D (6 bases). The CDR3 runs to 17 residues. Germline V gene lookup returns CDR1 KGHSY and CDR2 FQNENV. The ends were cut back, 7 bases at V and 7 bases at J, with 25 bases in the middle. CDR3: CASITKKRTDQSEKLFF. The CDR3 bases are TGTGCCAGCATAACAAAAAAGCGGACAGACCAAAGTGAAAAACTGTTTTTT.

The chain carries TRBV19 and TRBJ2-7; TRBD1 is a possible D gene (6 bases). Germline loops: CDR1 LNHDA, CDR2 SQIVND (reference sequence). The CDR3 runs to 15 residues. With 1 base removed from V and 3 bases from J, the gap between germline ends came to 13 bases. As DNA, the CDR3 is TGTGCCAGTAGTATAGCTCCAGGGGCTTACTACGAGCAGTACTTC. Residues: CASSIAPGAYYEQYF.

This clone was recorded a few times. The rearrangement links TRBV18 to TRBJ1-2; tentative D call: TRBD1 (6 bases). Trimming left V 6 bases short and J 3 bases short, with 11 bases between. The CDR3 is 13 amino acids. CDR1 and CDR2 from the germline V gene are KGHSH and LQKENI. The DNA of the CDR3 is TGTGCCAGCTCCGAGGACAGCTACTATGGCTACACCTTC. Protein sequence: CASSEDSYYGYTF.

This clone was recorded a few times. The CDR3 bases are TGTGCCACCAGAGGGACAAGTCGACTAGCGGAATACAATGAGCAGTTCTTC. This sequence encodes CATRGTSRLAEYNEQFF. The chain couples TRBV15 to TRBJ2-1; 9 nucleotides line up with TRBD2. The CDR3 totals 17 residues. V trimming: 6 bases; J trimming: 4 bases; junction bases outside the gene matches: 13. Germline loops: CDR1 LNHNV, CDR2 YYDKDF (reference sequence). Together with reference TRBV15 and TRBJ2-1, the CDR3 gives the full variable domain: DAMVIQNPRYQVTQFGKPVTLSCSQTLNHNVMYWYQQKSSQAPKLLFHYYDKDFNNEADTPDNFQSRRPNTSFCFLDIRSPGLGDTAMYLCATRGTSRLAEYNEQFFGPGTRLTVL.

This clone appeared a few times. The CDR3 coding sequence is TGTGCCAGCAGTTTCGCGGGAAATGAGCAGTTCTTC. Translation: CASSFAGNEQFF. The chain links TRBV6-5 to TRBJ2-1; a possible D gene is TRBD2 (6 bases). Germline CDR1 and CDR2: MNHEY and SVGAGI. This CDR3 is built from 12 residues. V shed 4 bases and J shed 7 bases, with 8 bases lying between them.

Only a few counts were recorded for this clone. V usage is TRBV14 and J usage is TRBJ2-5, with D perhaps TRBD2 (6 bases). Germline V gives CDR1 SGHDN, CDR2 FVKESK. This CDR3 contains 15 residues. Trimming removed 0 bases from V and 2 bases from J, with 10 bases in between. The CDR3 is CASSQDRGGQETQYF. The CDR3 nucleotides read TGTGCCAGCAGCCAAGATCGTGGGGGGCAAGAGACCCAGTACTTC.